This is a list of T cell receptor beta chains from one sample in a study of T cell responses to AZD1222 COVID-19 vaccine. Profiling relied on immunoSEQ multiplex PCR, and the TCRdb table lists in-frame clones only, not all of them. The sample shows roughly 150,000 clones, roughly 92% of them seen only once. The sequences come from peripheral blood, collected on day 0 of AZD1222 vaccination. The source is an adult in good health. The CDR3 runs from the conserved cysteine through the conserved F or W. The D gene is left open where the match is weak. A clone size is listed for some rows: how often the clone was seen (once, few, many), or a class if it is expanded.

-	TRBV5-6	TRBJ1-6	-	CASSFRDGDSALHF	TGTGCCAGCAGCTTCCGGGACGGCGATTCAGCCCTCCACTTT
TRBD2	TRBV5-6	TRBJ2-5	once	CASSRGTSGREETQYF	TGTGCCAGCAGCAGGGGGACTAGCGGGAGGGAGGAGACCCAGTACTTC
-	TRBV25-1	TRBJ1-4	-	CASSTPRETNEKLFF	TGTGCCAGCAGTACCCCGAGGGAGACTAATGAAAAACTGTTTTTT
-	TRBV12-2	TRBJ1-6	-	CASRLVGAPKFLWHSPLHF	TGTGCAAGTCGCTTAGTCGGAGCCCCTAAATTTCTATGGCATTCACCCCTCCACTTT
-	TRBV2	TRBJ2-2	-	CASRENTGELFF	TGTGCCAGCCGGGAAAACACCGGGGAGCTGTTTTTT
-	TRBV4-1	TRBJ1-2	few	CASSQDFARSAQGYTF	TGCGCCAGCAGCCAAGACTTCGCTCGATCGGCCCAGGGCTACACCTTC
-	TRBV24-1	TRBJ2-2	-	CATSDKSTGNTGELFF	TGTGCCACCAGTGATAAGAGCACGGGGAACACCGGGGAGCTGTTTTTT
-	TRBV18	TRBJ2-3	-	CASSPDITDTQYF	TGTGCCAGCTCACCCGATATCACAGATACGCAGTATTTT
-	TRBV23-1	TRBJ2-6	-	CASPSRWGLGANVLTF	TGCGCCAGCCCAAGCCGGTGGGGTCTTGGGGCCAACGTCCTGACTTTC
TRBD1	TRBV5-4	TRBJ2-7	-	CASSLAKWTGLEQYF	TGTGCCAGCAGCTTGGCCAAGTGGACAGGGCTCGAGCAGTACTTC
TRBD2	TRBV6-4	TRBJ2-3	-	CASSDGTSGGASDTQYF	TGTGCCAGCAGTGACGGGACTAGCGGGGGGGCCTCAGATACGCAGTATTTT
TRBD2	TRBV7-9	TRBJ2-3	-	CASTPGLAASTDTQYF	TGTGCCAGCACCCCAGGACTAGCGGCTAGCACAGATACGCAGTATTTT
-	TRBV11-2	TRBJ2-7	-	CASSLDRGEQYF	TGTGCCAGCAGTTTGGACCGGGGGGAGCAGTACTTC
-	TRBV7-8	TRBJ1-5	-	CASSRDSNQPQHF	TGTGCCAGCAGCCGAGATAGCAATCAGCCCCAGCATTTT
-	TRBV30	TRBJ1-1	few	CAWSVRRYLNTEAFF	TGTGCCTGGAGTGTCCGTCGGTATTTGAACACTGAAGCTTTCTTT
-	TRBV2	TRBJ1-2	-	CASSDSYGYTF	TGTGCCAGCAGCGACAGCTATGGCTACACCTTC
TRBD1	TRBV7-2	TRBJ1-6	-	CASSPRTGSSPLHF	TGTGCCAGCAGCCCACGGACAGGGAGCTCACCCCTCCACTTT
-	TRBV7-7	TRBJ2-5	-	CASSLGFRGGETQYF	TGTGCTAGCAGCTTAGGGTTCAGGGGAGGAGAGACCCAGTACTTC
-	TRBV9	TRBJ2-3	-	CASSVVGGTQYF	TGTGCCAGCAGCGTAGTTGGAGGTACGCAGTATTTT
TRBD1	TRBV5-1	TRBJ2-7	-	CASSSPGQGIEQYF	TGCGCCAGCAGCTCTCCGGGACAGGGAATCGAGCAGTACTTC
TRBD1	TRBV6-5	TRBJ2-3	-	CASRTGHTDTQYF	TGTGCCAGCCGGACAGGGCACACAGATACGCAGTATTTT
TRBD1	TRBV4-1	TRBJ1-5	-	CASSQGGQGNSNQPQHF	TGCGCCAGCAGCCAAGGGGGACAGGGGAACAGCAATCAGCCCCAGCATTTT
-	TRBV6-1	TRBJ1-1	-	CASSEAGFTEAFF	TGTGCCAGCAGTGAAGCAGGATTCACTGAAGCTTTCTTT
-	TRBV6-2/TRBV6-3	TRBJ2-7	once	CASSYSWDSSYEQYF	TGTGCCAGCAGTTACAGCTGGGACTCTTCCTACGAGCAGTACTTC
TRBD2	TRBV19	TRBJ2-7	-	CASSIGSNGGASEQYF	TGTGCCAGTAGTATAGGATCGAACGGGGGGGCATCCGAGCAGTACTTC
-	TRBV7-2	TRBJ1-4	-	CASSLGGARDEKLFF	TGTGCCAGCAGCTTAGGGGGGGCCAGGGATGAAAAACTGTTTTTT
-	TRBV3-1/TRBV3-2	TRBJ1-4	-	CASSDPRQGGNEKLFF	TGTGCCAGCAGCGACCCCCGCCAGGGAGGAAATGAAAAACTGTTTTTT
-	TRBV7-6	TRBJ1-1	-	CASSLVKARGRRNTEAFF	TGTGCCAGCAGCTTAGTTAAGGCCCGGGGGAGGCGGAACACTGAAGCTTTCTTT
-	TRBV18	TRBJ1-2	-	CASSPVPQGQNGYTF	TGTGCCAGCTCACCGGTCCCCCAGGGGCAGAATGGCTACACCTTC
-	TRBV7-8	TRBJ2-3	-	CASSFWQAGRTDTQYF	TGTGCCAGCAGCTTCTGGCAGGCGGGACGCACAGATACGCAGTATTTT
-	TRBV7-7	TRBJ2-3	-	CASSLGLPHTDTQYF	TGTGCTAGCAGCTTAGGACTTCCCCACACAGATACGCAGTATTTT
-	TRBV27	TRBJ2-7	-	CASSLTGSSRYYEQYF	TGTGCCAGCAGTTTAACAGGGAGCAGTAGGTACTACGAGCAGTACTTC